The 9 T cell receptor beta chains below all came from one sample that was sequenced in a study of blood T cell repertoires in COVID-19. TCRdb's copy holds only in-frame clones and misses some; the assay was immunoSEQ multiplex PCR. The sample carries about 120,000 clones, about 80% recorded once. The sequencing input was peripheral blood. The receptors here all came from an older man with acute or convalescent COVID-19.

This chain joins TRBV7-2 and TRBJ1-2; 8 bases are a match to TRBD1. Looked up from germline, CDR1 is SGHTA and CDR2 is FQGNSA. The CDR3 is made up of 15 amino acids. V gave up 1 base and J gave up 6 bases; unmatched junction bases: 7. The CDR3: CASSLEWTGLDGYTF. CDR3 bases: TGTGCCAGCAGCTTAGAATGGACAGGGTTGGATGGCTACACCTTC.

The chain is built from TRBV11-2 and TRBJ2-2, with D possibly TRBD2 on 5 matching bases. V lost 5 bases and J lost 5, with 24 bases in between. The CDR3 spans 18 residues. In germline, CDR1 is SGHAT, CDR2 FQNNGV. Here the CDR3 DNA reads TGTGCCAGCAGCCCTATCGCCCGGCGTTTGGCGGGTACCGGGGAGCTGTTTTTT. It yields the protein CASSPIARRLAGTGELFF. The variable domain in full, with the rest retrieved from reference TRBV11-2 and TRBJ2-2, is EAGVAQSPRYKIIEKRQSVAFWCNPISGHATLYWYQQILGQGPKLLIQFQNNGVVDDSQLPKDRFSAERLKGVDSTLKIQPAKLEDSAVYLCASSPIARRLAGTGELFFGEGSRLTVL.

In regard to this clone: Other nucleotide sequences from this sample produce the same CDR3. The chain joins TRBV7-2 to TRBJ1-5; maybe TRBD1 (6 bases). CDR3 size: 13 residues. From germline, CDR1 is SGHTA and CDR2 FQGNSA. Trimming stripped 2 bases from V and 4 bases from J, with 6 bases between. The CDR3 here is CASSLTGNQPQHF. The CDR3 nucleotides read TGTGCCAGCAGCTTAACAGGGAATCAGCCCCAGCATTTT.

As DNA, the CDR3 is TGTGCCAGCAGCTTAGGTAGAGAGGATAATCAGCCCCAGCATTTT. It is translated as CASSLGREDNQPQHF. The rearrangement links TRBV7-8 to TRBJ1-5; no reliable D call. V lost 1 base and J lost 4, with 11 bases in between. CDR1 is SGHVS and CDR2 is FQNEAQ in the germline V gene. The CDR3 sequence is 15 residues long.

The chain recombines TRBV7-9 with TRBJ1-1, with D perhaps matching TRBD1 (6 bases). The CDR3 runs to 15 residues. Germline V CDR1 and CDR2: SEHNR, FQNEAQ (reference sequence). V lost 0 bases to trimming and J lost 5 bases, with 13 bases between them. This chain's CDR3 is CASSLARGGFTEAFF. CDR3 nucleotides: TGTGCCAGCAGCTTAGCGCGGGGGGGCTTTACTGAAGCTTTCTTT.

The chain is built from TRBV29-1 and TRBJ2-1; 12 bases align to TRBD2. The germline V gene has CDR1 SQVTM and CDR2 ANQGSEA. The CDR3 contains 16 residues. V dropped 5 bases and J dropped 3; count of bases not matched to a gene: 8. CDR3 sequence: CSVLLAGGPLYNEQFF. CDR3 nucleotides: TGCAGCGTTTTGCTAGCGGGAGGGCCCCTCTACAATGAGCAGTTCTTC.

This clone has only one observation. V is TRBV30 and J is TRBJ1-3; perhaps TRBD1 as D (6 bases). This CDR3 spans 13 amino acids. Germline V gene sequence: CDR1 GTSNPN, CDR2 SVGIG (reference sequence). Between the trimmed V and J ends, which lost 4 bases and 4 bases, there was a span of 11 bases. Written as DNA, the CDR3 is TGTGCCTGGACAGGGGCTGTCGGAAACACCATATATTTT. This sequence encodes CAWTGAVGNTIYF.

The chain links TRBV19 to TRBJ1-5, with a possible D match to TRBD1 (6 bases). Trimming stripped 5 bases from V and 5 bases from J, with 10 bases between. The CDR3 has 13 residues. CDR1 and CDR2 from the germline V gene are LNHDA and SQIVND (reference sequence). The CDR3 reads CASSLQGDQPQHF. CDR3 in DNA: TGTGCCAGTAGTCTACAGGGCGATCAGCCCCAGCATTTT.

This clone was counted only a few times. The chain links TRBV6-5 to TRBJ2-7; D not certain. CDR1 and CDR2 (germline): MNHEY, SVGAGI. This CDR3 region has 15 residues. Trimming removed 0 bases at V and 0 bases at J, with 9 bases between. The CDR3 reads CASSYSNDISYEQYF. The CDR3 region has the DNA TGTGCCAGCAGTTACTCGAACGACATCTCCTACGAGCAGTACTTC.